This TCR beta chain was profiled in a study of cytomegalovirus exposure and HLA in healthy donors. Study at large: Roughly 180 million T cells yielded around 120 million unique TCR beta sequences in earlier analysis.

PCR employed 60 Vbeta and 13 Jbeta primers. TCRdb's copy holds only in-frame clones and misses some; the assay was immunoSEQ multiplex PCR. The sample contains about 130,000 clones, roughly four fifths of which appear only once. Remarks on this clone: What it binds is not known. Other DNA sequences in the sample encode the same CDR3.

Findings of the study overall: TCR beta sequences numbering roughly 18,000 were associated with HLA alleles at 0.05 false discovery rate in a later analysis.

The CDR3 loop spans 15 amino acids. Trimming pared 0 bases from V and 4 bases from J, leaving 12 bases between. CDR1 is SGDLS and CDR2 is YYNGEE in the germline V gene. The sample taken for sequencing was PBMCs. The clonotype originates from a man in his thirties or forties in good health and CMV-seronegative. The V gene is TRBV9, the J gene TRBJ2-3; D perhaps matches TRBD2 (5 bases). CDR3: CASSVAPGSPDTQYF. The CDR3 coding sequence is TGTGCCAGCAGCGTAGCACCGGGGTCCCCAGATACGCAGTATTTT. Drawing the rest from reference TRBV9 and TRBJ2-3, the complete variable domain is DSGVTQTPKHLITATGQRVTLRCSPRSGDLSVYWYQQSLDQGLQFLIQYYNGEERAKGNILERFSAQQFPDLHSELNLSSLELGDSALYFCASSVAPGSPDTQYFGPGTRLTVL.